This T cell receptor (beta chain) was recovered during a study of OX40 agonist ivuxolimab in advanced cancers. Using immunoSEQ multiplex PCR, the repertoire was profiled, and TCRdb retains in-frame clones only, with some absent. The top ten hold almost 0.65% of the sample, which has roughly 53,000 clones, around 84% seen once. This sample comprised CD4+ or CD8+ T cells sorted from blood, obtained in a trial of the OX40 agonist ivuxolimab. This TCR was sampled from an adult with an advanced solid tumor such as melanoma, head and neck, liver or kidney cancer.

The CDR3 loop is CAWMGRGPGNQPQHF. CDR3 bases: TGTGCCTGGATGGGGAGGGGCCCTGGTAATCAGCCCCAGCATTTT. The rearrangement links TRBV30 to TRBJ1-5, with D perhaps TRBD1 (5 bases). Germline loops: CDR1 GTSNPN, CDR2 SVGIG (reference sequence). This CDR3 has 15 amino acids. Deletions cut 4 bases from V and 4 bases from J, with 17 bases between.